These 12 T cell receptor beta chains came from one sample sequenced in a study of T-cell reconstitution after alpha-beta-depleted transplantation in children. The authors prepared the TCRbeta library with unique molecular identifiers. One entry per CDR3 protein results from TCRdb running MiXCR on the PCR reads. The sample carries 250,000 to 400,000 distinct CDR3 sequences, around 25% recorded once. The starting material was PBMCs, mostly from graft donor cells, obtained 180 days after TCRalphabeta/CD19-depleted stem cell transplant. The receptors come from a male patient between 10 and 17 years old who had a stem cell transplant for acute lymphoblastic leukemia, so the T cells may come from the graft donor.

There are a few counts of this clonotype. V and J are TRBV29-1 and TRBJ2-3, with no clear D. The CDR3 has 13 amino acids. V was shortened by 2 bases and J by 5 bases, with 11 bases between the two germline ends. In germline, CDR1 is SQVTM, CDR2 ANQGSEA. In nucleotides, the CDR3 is TGCAGCGTTGAATTGGCTATCGGAGATACGCAGTATTTT. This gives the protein CSVELAIGDTQYF.

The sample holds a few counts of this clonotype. CDR3 sequence: CASSLGHFAEQYF. CDR3 sequence (DNA): TGTGCCAGCAGCCTAGGACACTTCGCCGAGCAGTACTTC. The rearrangement uses TRBV7-9 and TRBJ2-7; perhaps TRBD1 as D (5 bases). The CDR3 sequence is 13 residues long. CDR1 is SEHNR, CDR2 FQNEAQ, per germline (reference sequence). V dropped 5 bases and J dropped 6 bases, with 14 bases sitting between them.

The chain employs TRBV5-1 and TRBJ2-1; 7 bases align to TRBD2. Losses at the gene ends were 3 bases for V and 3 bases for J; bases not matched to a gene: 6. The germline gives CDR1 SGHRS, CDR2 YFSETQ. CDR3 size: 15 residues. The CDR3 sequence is CASSSWRESYNEQFF. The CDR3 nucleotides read TGCGCCAGCAGCTCCTGGCGGGAGAGCTACAATGAGCAGTTCTTC.

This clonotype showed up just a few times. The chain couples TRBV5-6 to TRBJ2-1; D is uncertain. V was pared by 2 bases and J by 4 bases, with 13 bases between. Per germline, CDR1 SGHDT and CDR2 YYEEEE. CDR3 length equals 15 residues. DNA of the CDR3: TGTGCCAGCAGCTTATTAACCGCCAGGTACAATGAGCAGTTCTTC. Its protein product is CASSLLTARYNEQFF.

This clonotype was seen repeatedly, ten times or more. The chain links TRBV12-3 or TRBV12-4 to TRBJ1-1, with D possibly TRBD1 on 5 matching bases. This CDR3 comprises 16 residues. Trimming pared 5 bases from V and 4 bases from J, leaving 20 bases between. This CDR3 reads CASSPRHTLGGTEAFF. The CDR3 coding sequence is TGTGCCAGCAGTCCCCGACATACCCTCGGGGGCACTGAAGCTTTCTTT.

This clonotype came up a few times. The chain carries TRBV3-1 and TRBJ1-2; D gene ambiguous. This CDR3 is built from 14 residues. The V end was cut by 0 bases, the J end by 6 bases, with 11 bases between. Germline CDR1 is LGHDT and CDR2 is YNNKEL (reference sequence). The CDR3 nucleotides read TGTGCCAGCAGCCAAGAAAGCAGTTGGAATGGCTACACCTTC. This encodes CASSQESSWNGYTF.

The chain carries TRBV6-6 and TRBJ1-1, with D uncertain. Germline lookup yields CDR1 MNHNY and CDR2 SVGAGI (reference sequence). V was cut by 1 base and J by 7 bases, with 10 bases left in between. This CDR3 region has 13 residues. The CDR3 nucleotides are TGTGCCAGCAGTTACTTTGAAGGAGGTGAAGCTTTCTTT. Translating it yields CASSYFEGGEAFF.

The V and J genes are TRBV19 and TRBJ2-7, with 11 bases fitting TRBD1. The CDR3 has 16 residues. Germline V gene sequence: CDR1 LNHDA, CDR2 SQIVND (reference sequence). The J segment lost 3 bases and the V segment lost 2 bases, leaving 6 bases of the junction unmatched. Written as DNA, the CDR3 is TGTGCCAGTAGTATATTTGGGACAGGGGGGAACTACGAGCAGTACTTC. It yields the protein CASSIFGTGGNYEQYF.

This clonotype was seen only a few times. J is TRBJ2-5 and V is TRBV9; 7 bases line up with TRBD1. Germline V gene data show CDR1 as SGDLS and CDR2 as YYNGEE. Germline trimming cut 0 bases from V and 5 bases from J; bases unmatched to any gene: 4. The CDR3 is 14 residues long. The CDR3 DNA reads TGTGCCAGCAGCGTAGACAGGGGAAGGGAGACCCAGTACTTC. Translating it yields CASSVDRGRETQYF. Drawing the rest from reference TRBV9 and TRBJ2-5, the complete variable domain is DSGVTQTPKHLITATGQRVTLRCSPRSGDLSVYWYQQSLDQGLQFLIQYYNGEERAKGNILERFSAQQFPDLHSELNLSSLELGDSALYFCASSVDRGRETQYFGPGTRLLVL.

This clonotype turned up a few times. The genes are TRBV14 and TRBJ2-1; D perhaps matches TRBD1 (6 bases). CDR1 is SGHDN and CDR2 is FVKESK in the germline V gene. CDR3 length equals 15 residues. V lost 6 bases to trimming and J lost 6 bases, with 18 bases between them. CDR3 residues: CASREKGAGVNEQFF. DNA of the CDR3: TGTGCCAGCAGGGAAAAAGGGGCAGGGGTCAATGAGCAGTTCTTC.

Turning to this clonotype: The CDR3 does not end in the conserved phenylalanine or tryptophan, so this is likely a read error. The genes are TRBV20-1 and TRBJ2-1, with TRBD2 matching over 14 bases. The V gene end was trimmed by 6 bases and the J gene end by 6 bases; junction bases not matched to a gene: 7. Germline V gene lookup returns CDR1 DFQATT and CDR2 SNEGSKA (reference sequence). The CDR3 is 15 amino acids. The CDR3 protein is CSAQTGTSGSNEQFL. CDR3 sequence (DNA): TGCAGTGCCCAAACTGGGACTAGCGGGAGCAATGAGCAGTTCCTC.

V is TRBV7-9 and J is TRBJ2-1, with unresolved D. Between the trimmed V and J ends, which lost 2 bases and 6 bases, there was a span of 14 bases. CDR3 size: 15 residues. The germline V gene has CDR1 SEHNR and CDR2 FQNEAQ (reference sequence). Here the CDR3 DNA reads TGTGCCAGCAGCTTAAGAAACGTGATGAGCAATGAGCAGTTCTTC. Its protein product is CASSLRNVMSNEQFF.